What follows is one T cell receptor (beta chain) and its context. A much larger clone lies a single base off, so this may be a read error. Germline V gene sequence: CDR1 DFQATT, CDR2 SNEGSKA (reference sequence). V lost 6 bases and J lost 5, with 18 bases in between. This CDR3 comprises 14 residues. Molecular barcoded adaptors covering alpha/delta and beta/gamma chains were used on about 0.4 ug RNA. One entry per CDR3 protein results from TCRdb running MiXCR on the reads. The sample records tens of thousands of distinct CDR3 sequences, 11% to 15% being singletons. The entry originates in a study of read filtering for tumor transcriptome and immune sequencing.

The specimen was a population of CD138-negative cells sorted from bone marrow. The genes are TRBV20-1 and TRBJ2-3; weak D call: TRBD2 (5 bases). The sequence was obtained from a donor at least 40 years old with multiple myeloma. This CDR3 is CSAFLVGAGDTQYF. The CDR3 nucleotides are TGCAGTGCCTTTCTAGTGGGAGCCGGAGATACGCAGTATTTT.